This record covers a single T cell receptor beta chain. Its antigen is currently unknown. The sample belongs to a study of blood T cells in healthy people across ages. Whole-study findings and limits: TCR beta diversity, measured per million T cells, fell in a roughly linear way with age.

Donors were healthy Caucasian individuals from Russia aged about 6 to 90. Researchers isolated at least 7 million PBMCs per sample. With a J-beta primer mix and a sample-barcoded 5' primer, a second PCR ran about 7 to 12 cycles. TCRdb independently ran MiXCR on the 5' RACE reads; one entry per CDR3 protein. The repertoire includes about 580,000 distinct CDR3 sequences, about 45% of them detected once, and 20% to 25% sits in the top ten. Trimming took 5 bases from V and 6 from J, leaving 19 bases between them. Germline CDR1 reads MNHNY; CDR2 reads SVGAGI (reference sequence). This CDR3 is 15 amino acids long.

This clonotype was obtained from a man older than 75 in good health. Sequencing was performed on blood. The V gene is TRBV6-6, the J gene TRBJ1-1, with TRBD1 as a possible D gene (5 bases). The CDR3 bases are TGTGCCAGCAGTCAAGGTCGCAGGGCCGTCGCTGAAGCTTTCTTT. This translates into CASSQGRRAVAEAFF.